These 2 T cell receptor beta chains originate from one sample sequenced in a study of blood T cell repertoires in COVID-19. Measured with immunoSEQ multiplex PCR; TCRdb has only the in-frame clones, and not every one. The repertoire holds about 180,000 clones, with over 80% as singletons. Input material: peripheral blood. Receptors originate from a woman in her 70s with COVID-19, enrolled during active disease.

This CDR3 is CASSTWTSNTGELFF. The CDR3 DNA is TGTGCCAGCTCTACTTGGACATCGAACACCGGGGAGCTGTTTTTT. This chain links TRBV18 with TRBJ2-2, with D possibly TRBD1 on 5 matching bases. Germline V gene sequence: CDR1 KGHSH, CDR2 LQKENI. The CDR3 length is 15 residues. V was clipped by 6 bases and J by 0 bases, with 11 bases between them.

The V call is TRBV7-2, the J call TRBJ2-3, with 11 bases matching TRBD2. CDR1 SGHTA and CDR2 FQGNSA come from the germline V gene. With 2 bases clipped from V and 2 bases from J, the junction kept 3 bases outside the gene matches. CDR3 length: 16 amino acids. The CDR3 nucleotides are TGTGCCAGCAGCTTAAGGGGACTAGCGGACACAGATACGCAGTATTTT. Its translation: CASSLRGLADTDTQYF. The full variable domain, completed using reference TRBV7-2 and TRBJ2-3, is GAGVSQSPSNKVTEKGKDVELRCDPISGHTALYWYRQSLGQGLEFLIYFQGNSAPDKSGLPSDRFSAERTGGSVSTLTIQRTQQEDSAVYLCASSLRGLADTDTQYFGPGTRLTVL.